This is a list of T cell receptor beta chains from one sample in a study of CD8 T cells in ankylosing spondylitis. MiXCR, applied by TCRdb to the 5' RACE reads, yields one record per CDR3 protein. The sample has some 250,000 distinct CDR3 sequences, under 30% seen once; the top ten hold less than 0.75%. Material: blood, either unsorted or a sorted T cell fraction (not recorded which). The receptors derive from a male donor with ankylosing spondylitis or in good health (not recorded which). Both conserved end residues are part of each CDR3. The order of the fields is clone size, D gene, V gene, J gene, CDR3 protein, CDR3 DNA. A D gene is named only where the DNA matches it firmly. Size tells how often a clone was seen (once, few, many) or the class of an expanded clone, and some rows leave it out.

size: NA; D: TRBD1; V: TRBV5-1; J: TRBJ1-3; CDR3: CASRLDREDTIYF; DNA: TGCGCCAGCAGGCTGGACAGGGAGGACACCATATATTTT
size: many; D: TRBD1; V: TRBV29-1; J: TRBJ1-1; CDR3: CSVAWTGGVDAFF; DNA: TGCAGCGTTGCTTGGACAGGGGGAGTTGACGCTTTCTTT
size: few; D: NA; V: TRBV29-1; J: TRBJ2-7; CDR3: CSVGMGAGYEQYF; DNA: TGCAGCGTTGGAATGGGGGCGGGCTACGAGCAGTACTTC
size: few; D: TRBD2; V: TRBV20-1; J: TRBJ2-3; CDR3: CSATSLTLAGVTDTQYF; DNA: TGCAGTGCTACCTCACTCACCCTAGCGGGGGTCACAGATACGCAGTATTTT
size: NA; D: TRBD1; V: TRBV5-1; J: TRBJ2-7; CDR3: CASSDGFGTGLYEQYF; DNA: TGCGCCAGCAGCGATGGCTTTGGGACAGGACTATACGAGCAGTACTTC
size: many; D: NA; V: TRBV20-1; J: TRBJ2-1; CDR3: CSARSNRGYEQFF; DNA: TGCAGTGCTAGGTCAAATCGAGGGTATGAGCAGTTCTTC
size: few; D: TRBD2; V: TRBV12-3/TRBV12-4; J: TRBJ2-1; CDR3: CASSAQGLAGGEQFF; DNA: TGTGCCAGCAGCGCACAGGGACTAGCGGGGGGTGAGCAGTTCTTC
size: many; D: TRBD1; V: TRBV5-1; J: TRBJ2-7; CDR3: CARSPGQPPEQYF; DNA: TGCGCCAGATCACCGGGACAGCCACCGGAGCAGTACTTC
size: many; D: NA; V: TRBV20-1; J: TRBJ2-3; CDR3: CSARDSATDTQYF; DNA: TGCAGTGCTAGAGATTCCGCGACAGATACGCAGTATTTT
size: NA; D: NA; V: TRBV10-2; J: TRBJ2-1; CDR3: CASSEGLGLAGAMNEQFF; DNA: TGCGCCAGCAGTGAGGGGTTAGGCCTGGCGGGGGCCATGAATGAGCAGTTCTTC
size: many; D: NA; V: TRBV12-3/TRBV12-4; J: TRBJ1-1; CDR3: CASSFSGSTEAFF; DNA: TGTGCCAGCAGTTTTTCGGGGTCCACTGAAGCTTTCTTT
size: NA; D: TRBD2; V: TRBV12-3/TRBV12-4; J: TRBJ2-1; CDR3: CASRTSGGGEQFF; DNA: TGTGCCAGCAGGACTAGCGGGGGGGGTGAGCAGTTCTTC
size: few; D: TRBD2; V: TRBV12-3/TRBV12-4; J: TRBJ2-5; CDR3: CASSFSGGVETQYF; DNA: TGTGCCAGCAGTTTTAGCGGGGGGGTGGAGACCCAGTACTTC
size: few; D: NA; V: TRBV5-5; J: TRBJ1-4; CDR3: CASSLLLGLQGEKLFF; DNA: TGTGCCAGCAGCTTGTTATTGGGATTACAGGGTGAAAAACTGTTTTTT
size: few; D: TRBD1; V: TRBV6-7; J: TRBJ2-7; CDR3: CASSYTDRGKYEQYF; DNA: TGTGCCAGCAGTTACACCGACAGGGGGAAGTACGAGCAGTACTTC
size: many; D: TRBD1; V: TRBV6-5; J: TRBJ2-5; CDR3: CASSYGGQGETQYF; DNA: TGTGCCAGCAGTTACGGGGGACAGGGAGAGACCCAGTACTTC
size: few; D: NA; V: TRBV11-2; J: TRBJ2-7; CDR3: CASSSWQGSSYEQYF; DNA: TGTGCCAGCAGCTCGTGGCAGGGGAGCTCCTACGAGCAGTACTTC
size: many; D: NA; V: TRBV18; J: TRBJ2-5; CDR3: CASSPHQETQYF; DNA: TGTGCCAGCTCACCCCACCAAGAGACCCAGTACTTC
size: few; D: NA; V: TRBV10-3; J: TRBJ2-5; CDR3: CAIRSGRASETQYF; DNA: TGTGCCATCAGATCGGGACGGGCATCGGAGACCCAGTACTTC
size: NA; D: TRBD1; V: TRBV15; J: TRBJ2-4; CDR3: CATSRDSRGIVVAKNIQYF; DNA: TGTGCCACCAGCAGAGATAGCAGGGGGATAGTGGTAGCCAAAAACATTCAGTACTTC